These 27 T cell receptor beta chains share one sample of origin, sequenced in a study of Graves' ophthalmopathy and Graves' hyperthyroidism. The TCR beta CDR3 regions underwent amplification from RNA transcripts. The library came from an HTBI-primed first-round RT-PCR and a second-round multiplex PCR. Using its own MiXCR run on the multiplex PCR reads, TCRdb lists one record per CDR3 protein. The sample has 300,000 or so distinct CDR3 sequences; around a sixth are singletons. Sequenced material: peripheral blood. Source of these receptors: an adult man with Graves' ophthalmopathy.

This clonotype was found many times. V gene TRBV29-1 combines with J gene TRBJ2-5, with 9 bases matching TRBD2. Germline V lookup: CDR1 SQVTM, CDR2 ANQGSEA. V shed 4 bases and J 2 bases; nucleotides not matched to a gene: 5. The CDR3 consists of 14 residues. The CDR3, as DNA: TGCAGCGTTGTCCTAGCGGGGAGACAAGAGACCCAGTACTTC. Its protein product is CSVVLAGRQETQYF.

This clonotype was detected ten times or more. The V and J genes are TRBV7-9 and TRBJ1-6; D is unresolved. Germline CDR1 is SEHNR and CDR2 is FQNEAQ (reference sequence). V lost 11 bases, J lost 5 bases, and 13 bases lay in between. The CDR3 contains 13 residues. The chain's CDR3 is CAAALANNSPLHF. Written as DNA, the CDR3 is TGTGCCGCGGCTTTGGCGAATAATTCACCCCTCCACTTT.

This clonotype was observed many times. The rearrangement links TRBV20-1 to TRBJ1-1; D gene uncertain. V lost 6 bases to trimming and J lost 5 bases, with 13 bases between them. The germline CDR1 and CDR2 sequences are DFQATT and SNEGSKA (reference sequence). This CDR3 is 12 amino acids long. In DNA form, the CDR3 reads TGCAGTGCGCTGGGCGGGAGGACTGAAGCTTTCTTT. This sequence encodes CSALGGRTEAFF.

This clonotype was seen repeatedly, ten times or more. The CDR3 coding sequence is TGTGCCAGCAGTTTGGCGATAGCGGGAACCTACGAGCAGTACTTC. Encoded protein: CASSLAIAGTYEQYF. The J gene is TRBJ2-7, the V gene TRBV27; TRBD2 matches at 8 bases. The germline V gene encodes CDR1 MNHEY and CDR2 SMNVEV (reference sequence). This CDR3 contains 15 residues. V dropped 3 bases and J dropped 2; count of bases not matched to a gene: 6.

In its sample, this clonotype was seen a few times. The rearrangement joins TRBV30 to TRBJ2-5, with 7 bases identical to TRBD1. The germline CDR1 and CDR2 sequences are GTSNPN and SVGIG (reference sequence). The CDR3 is 14 residues long. The junction had 4 bases not matched to a gene; V was cut back by 3 bases and J by 0 bases. CDR3: CAWSRGQYQETQYF. CDR3 coding DNA: TGTGCCTGGAGCCGGGGACAGTACCAAGAGACCCAGTACTTC. The full variable domain, completed using reference TRBV30 and TRBJ2-5, is SQTIHQWPATLVQPVGSPLSLECTVEGTSNPNLYWYRQAAGRGLQLLFYSVGIGQISSEVPQNLSASRPQDRQFILSSKKLLLSDSGFYLCAWSRGQYQETQYFGPGTRLLVL.

A single count supports this clonotype. The chain combines TRBV12-3 or TRBV12-4 with TRBJ2-7; possible D gene TRBD2, 6 bases. The length of the CDR3 is 14 residues. Trimming removed 7 bases from V and 4 bases from J, with 17 bases in between. The CDR3 sequence: CASKQGGVWYEQYF. Here the CDR3 DNA reads TGTGCCAGCAAACAAGGCGGGGTCTGGTACGAGCAGTACTTC.

This clonotype has at least ten counts. This chain joins TRBV6-1 and TRBJ2-7, with 7 bases fitting TRBD1. With 6 bases clipped from V and 7 bases from J, the junction kept 15 bases outside the gene matches. Germline V gene lookup returns CDR1 MNHNS and CDR2 SASEGT. The CDR3 contains 15 residues. The CDR3 DNA follows: TGTGCCAGCAGCAGGACAAGAGGGGGCCTAGGGGAGCAGTACTTC. It specifies CASSRTRGGLGEQYF.

In its sample, this clonotype was seen many times. V and J are TRBV19 and TRBJ1-1; the D gene is possibly TRBD1 (5 bases). There are 15 residues in the CDR3. Looked up from germline, CDR1 is LNHDA and CDR2 is SQIVND (reference sequence). V was cut by 1 base and J by 0 bases, with 9 bases left in between. For the CDR3, the DNA is TGTGCCAGTAGTATAGCGGGGACGATGAACACTGAAGCTTTCTTT. This translates into CASSIAGTMNTEAFF.

This clonotype was seen only a few times. The chain combines TRBV6-2 or TRBV6-3 with TRBJ2-5; TRBD2 agrees at 14 bases. This CDR3 is 15 amino acids long. The ends lost 11 bases at V and 5 bases at J; junction bases unmatched: 10. Germline values: CDR1 MNHEY, CDR2 SVGEGT. The DNA for the CDR3 is TGTGCCGGCCGACTAGCGGGAGGGCCGAGGGAGACCCAGTACTTC. It is translated as CAGRLAGGPRETQYF.

The chain employs TRBV5-1 and TRBJ2-7; the match to TRBD2 covers 7 bases. V shed 4 bases, J shed 1 base, and the junction held 5 bases outside the gene matches. Germline CDR1 reads SGHRS; CDR2 reads YFSETQ. The CDR3 contains 14 residues. CDR3 in DNA: TGCGCCAGCAGCCGAACTAGCGAATCCTACGAGCAGTACTTC. Its protein is CASSRTSESYEQYF.

This clonotype was seen at least ten times. The chain combines TRBV10-1 with TRBJ1-2; tentatively, D is TRBD1 (5 bases). Germline-derived CDR1 and CDR2 are WNHNN and SYGVQD (reference sequence). The CDR3 contains 11 residues. V gave up 7 bases and J gave up 8 bases, with 11 bases separating them. CDR3 nucleotide sequence: TGCGCCAGCACGTCTCGGGGGGGCTACACCTTC. It codes for CASTSRGGYTF.

There are many counts of this clonotype. The chain has TRBV5-1 and TRBJ1-1; D possibly corresponds to TRBD1 (6 bases). Germline values: CDR1 SGHRS, CDR2 YFSETQ. V was shortened by 4 bases and J by 1 base, with 11 bases between the two germline ends. The CDR3 consists of 14 residues. The CDR3 nucleotides are TGCGCCAGCAGCATACAGGGAAAGAACACTGAAGCTTTCTTT. Its translation: CASSIQGKNTEAFF. Based on the CDR3 plus reference TRBV5-1 and TRBJ1-1, the full variable domain is KAGVTQTPRYLIKTRGQQVTLSCSPISGHRSVSWYQQTPGQGLQFLFEYFSETQRNKGNFPGRFSGRQFSNSRSEMNVSTLELGDSALYLCASSIQGKNTEAFFGQGTRLTVV.

Many counts were recorded for this clonotype. The rearrangement links TRBV13 to TRBJ1-3; no reliable D call. Germline V gene lookup returns CDR1 PRHDT and CDR2 FYEKMQ (reference sequence). The CDR3 is made up of 14 amino acids. The V and J ends lost 3 bases and 2 bases respectively, with 8 bases between them. CDR3: CASSFVRTGNTIYF. CDR3 DNA sequence: TGTGCCAGCAGCTTTGTAAGGACTGGAAACACCATATATTTT.

This clonotype occurred many times. The rearrangement uses TRBV19 and TRBJ1-1, with TRBD1 matching 12 bases. The CDR3 length is 17 residues. V trimming: 3 bases; J trimming: 4 bases; junction bases outside the gene matches: 9. CDR1 is LNHDA and CDR2 is SQIVND in the germline V gene (reference sequence). CDR3 sequence reads: CASSMGTGGRGPTEAFF. In DNA form, the CDR3 reads TGTGCCAGTAGTATGGGGACAGGGGGCAGGGGGCCCACTGAAGCTTTCTTT.

This clonotype was seen at least ten times. The CDR3 reads CASSQPSGGVGETQYF. The CDR3 DNA sequence: TGTGCCAGCAGCCAACCTAGCGGGGGGGTCGGGGAGACCCAGTACTTC. This chain links TRBV11-2 with TRBJ2-5, with 12 positions matching TRBD2. J lost 5 bases, V lost 5 bases, and 9 bases had no gene match. CDR3 length: 16 residues. Germline lookup yields CDR1 SGHAT and CDR2 FQNNGV.

This clonotype was seen many times. The chain is built from TRBV20-1 and TRBJ2-2; weak D call: TRBD1 (5 bases). Per the germline V gene, CDR1 is DFQATT and CDR2 is SNEGSKA (reference sequence). This CDR3 has 14 residues. Trimming took 5 bases from V and 0 from J, leaving 10 bases between them. CDR3 region: CSAFRAPNTGELFF. CDR3 DNA: TGCAGTGCTTTCAGGGCCCCGAACACCGGGGAGCTGTTTTTT.

Note on this clonotype: The conserved closing phenylalanine or tryptophan is absent in this CDR3, likely reflecting a read error. The V gene is TRBV19, the J gene TRBJ1-2; 8 bases map to TRBD1. Per the germline V gene, CDR1 is LNHDA and CDR2 is SQIVND (reference sequence). With V trimmed by 6 bases and J by 8 bases, 14 bases remained unmatched. There are 15 residues in the CDR3. The CDR3 reads CASSGGQGEVWGYTL. CDR3 sequence (DNA): TGTGCCAGTAGCGGCGGACAGGGAGAGGTTTGGGGCTACACCCTC.

This clonotype came up many times. The chain joins TRBV11-2 to TRBJ2-4; D gene uncertain. Germline V lookup: CDR1 SGHAT, CDR2 FQNNGV. Trimming shortened V by 4 bases and J by 0 bases, and 7 bases separated the two germline ends. The CDR3 is 14 amino acids. Written as DNA, the CDR3 is TGTGCCAGCAGCTCTAGATTAGCCAAAAACATTCAGTACTTC. Its translation is CASSSRLAKNIQYF.

This clonotype was observed at least ten times. The rearrangement links TRBV7-9 to TRBJ1-1; D gene uncertain. Trimming removed 1 base from V and 3 bases from J, with 6 bases in between. Germline CDR1 SEHNR, CDR2 FQNEAQ (reference sequence). The CDR3 is 13 residues long. The CDR3 loop is CASSLGPYTEAFF. Here the CDR3 DNA reads TGTGCCAGCAGCTTAGGCCCCTACACTGAAGCTTTCTTT.

This clonotype was seen many times. The V call is TRBV6-1, the J call TRBJ1-1; 7 bases fit TRBD1. The CDR3 runs 14 residues. Germline assignment: CDR1 MNHNS and CDR2 SASEGT. V was pared by 3 bases and J by 3 bases, with 4 bases of the junction left unmatched. This CDR3 reads CASSEDRLYTEAFF. Written as DNA, the CDR3 is TGTGCCAGCAGTGAGGACAGGTTATACACTGAAGCTTTCTTT.

The sample holds many counts of this clonotype. V is TRBV11-1 and J is TRBJ2-5; no clear D. The length of the CDR3 is 14 residues. Germline values: CDR1 SGHAT, CDR2 FQDESV (reference sequence). Trimming took off 2 bases at V and 4 bases at J, with 11 bases between the two ends. CDR3 in DNA: TGTGCCAGCAGCTTACAAGGCACTGGAGAGACCCAGTACTTC. Protein sequence: CASSLQGTGETQYF.

This clonotype was counted many times. The chain combines TRBV20-1 with TRBJ1-1; D remains ambiguous. The germline gives CDR1 DFQATT, CDR2 SNEGSKA (reference sequence). The CDR3 sequence is 12 residues long. Trimming left V 6 bases short and J 7 bases short, with 15 bases between. CDR3 sequence (DNA): TGCAGTGCATCGAAAGGGCGATTTGAAGCTTTCTTT. Translating it yields CSASKGRFEAFF.

This clonotype has at least ten counts. DNA for the CDR3: TGTGCCAGCTCGGCCTACACTGAAGCTTTCTTT. It is translated as CASSAYTEAFF. The gene calls are TRBV2 and TRBJ1-1; unclear D gene. The length of the CDR3 is 11 residues. V was pared by 8 bases and J by 3 bases, with 7 bases between. The V gene's germline CDR1 is SNHLY and CDR2 FYNNEI.

Many counts were recorded for this clonotype. This chain connects TRBV7-9 to TRBJ2-7, with 11 bases aligning to TRBD1. The CDR3 spans 17 residues. Trimming removed 1 base from V and 4 bases from J; junction bases left unmatched: 9. Germline V CDR1 and CDR2: SEHNR, FQNEAQ (reference sequence). The CDR3 here is CASSLVRTGGYGYEQYF. The CDR3 region has the DNA TGTGCCAGCAGCTTAGTTCGGACAGGGGGCTATGGTTACGAGCAGTACTTC.

This clonotype was seen repeatedly, ten times or more. The chain couples TRBV4-3 to TRBJ1-2, with D perhaps matching TRBD1 (6 bases). CDR3 length: 16 amino acids. V lost 1 base to trimming and J lost 3 bases, with 15 bases between them. Germline CDR1 and CDR2: LGHNA and YSLEER. This CDR3 is CASSQVSNRVYYGYTF. In nucleotides, the CDR3 is TGCGCCAGCAGCCAAGTTTCCAACAGGGTCTACTATGGCTACACCTTC.

This clonotype appeared many times. The rearrangement joins TRBV12-3 or TRBV12-4 to TRBJ1-2; D is possibly TRBD1 (6 bases). This CDR3 is built from 14 residues. Trimming removed 4 bases at V and 4 bases at J, with 13 bases between. In DNA form, the CDR3 reads TGTGCCAGCAGTTCAGGACAGACCGCCTATGGCTACACCTTC. It is translated as CASSSGQTAYGYTF.

The sample holds many counts of this clonotype. The chain recombines TRBV6-6 with TRBJ2-5; 8 nucleotides match TRBD1. Trimming at V came to 2 bases and at J to 5 bases, leaving 7 bases not matched to a gene. The CDR3 runs 15 residues. In germline, CDR1 is MNHNY, CDR2 SVGAGI (reference sequence). Here the CDR3 reads CASSYLQGAWETQYF. The CDR3 DNA reads TGTGCCAGCAGTTACCTGCAGGGGGCATGGGAGACCCAGTACTTC.